The 8 T cell receptor beta chains in this list originate from one sample, sequenced in a study of control samples from healthy donors and cancer patients. The protocol was immunoSEQ multiplex PCR, while the TCRdb copy is restricted to in-frame clones and leaves out a portion. Of tens of thousands of clones in the sample, more than 85% were seen once. Sequencing was done on a sample of PBMCs. The receptor set was obtained from a middle-aged woman with lung cancer.

The chain combines TRBV29-1 with TRBJ1-2; 11 bases align to TRBD1. The CDR3 covers 15 residues. Germline CDR1 and CDR2: SQVTM and ANQGSEA. The J segment lost 4 bases and the V segment lost 5 bases, leaving 9 bases of the junction unmatched. The CDR3 DNA reads TGCAGCGTTCTGGTTGGACAGGGGGCTATCTATGGCTACACCTTC. Its translation: CSVLVGQGAIYGYTF.

J is TRBJ2-1 and V is TRBV7-2; D might be TRBD1 (6 bases). The germline CDR1 and CDR2 sequences are SGHTA and FQGNSA. CDR3 length: 15 amino acids. V lost 5 bases to trimming and J lost 4 bases, with 15 bases between them. CDR3 residues: CASSTDPDSYNEQFF. For the CDR3, the DNA is TGTGCCAGCAGCACTGACCCGGACAGTTACAATGAGCAGTTCTTC.

The V and J genes are TRBV9 and TRBJ1-3; no clear D. The CDR3 loop spans 15 amino acids. V lost 0 bases, J lost 2 bases, and 9 bases lay in between. Germline CDR1 is SGDLS and CDR2 is YYNGEE. In nucleotides, the CDR3 is TGTGCCAGCAGCGTAGCAGTGGCGCCTGGAAACACCATATATTTT. Amino acid sequence: CASSVAVAPGNTIYF. The entire variable domain, with the rest obtained from reference TRBV9 and TRBJ1-3, is as follows: DSGVTQTPKHLITATGQRVTLRCSPRSGDLSVYWYQQSLDQGLQFLIQYYNGEERAKGNILERFSAQQFPDLHSELNLSSLELGDSALYFCASSVAVAPGNTIYFGEGSWLTVV.

The chain uses TRBV5-6 and TRBJ1-1; the D gene is possibly TRBD1 (6 bases). V was pared by 2 bases and J by 6 bases, with 20 bases between. The CDR3 contains 16 residues. From germline, CDR1 is SGHDT and CDR2 YYEEEE. The CDR3 loop is CASSLPGGRVVAEAFF. The CDR3 bases are TGTGCCAGCAGCTTACCCGGGGGCAGGGTAGTGGCTGAAGCTTTCTTT.

The CDR3 region has the DNA TGTGCCAGCAGTTCGGACAGGGGGTACCTTTCCAATCAGCCCCAGCATTTT. The encoded protein is CASSSDRGYLSNQPQHF. The chain links TRBV28 to TRBJ1-5; TRBD1 agrees at 10 bases. V gave up 4 bases and J gave up 3 bases; unmatched junction bases: 9. The CDR3 sequence is 17 residues long. Germline V gene lookup returns CDR1 MDHEN and CDR2 SYDVKM.

The V gene is TRBV6-4, the J gene TRBJ2-3; D is unresolved. V was clipped by 5 bases and J by 0 bases, with 15 bases between them. The CDR3 runs 16 residues. Germline assignment: CDR1 MRHNA and CDR2 SNTAGT. CDR3 region: CASSRSGRPSTDTQYF. CDR3 coding DNA: TGTGCCAGCAGTCGCTCGGGTAGACCAAGCACAGATACGCAGTATTTT.

The rearrangement links TRBV7-8 to TRBJ2-1; a possible D gene is TRBD2 (5 bases). Germline values: CDR1 SGHVS, CDR2 FQNEAQ. This CDR3 is built from 15 residues. V lost 1 base and J lost 8, with 15 bases in between. CDR3: CASSLVRGKEHEQFF. As DNA, the CDR3 is TGTGCCAGCAGCTTAGTCCGGGGAAAGGAGCATGAGCAGTTCTTC. The full variable domain, with the rest looked up from reference TRBV7-8 and TRBJ2-1, is GAGVSQSPRYKVAKRGQDVALRCDPISGHVSLFWYQQALGQGPEFLTYFQNEAQLDKSGLPSDRFFAERPEGSVSTLKIQRTQQEDSAVYLCASSLVRGKEHEQFFGPGTRLTVL.

CDR3 region: CASRRDIVSEQFF. The CDR3 nucleotides are TGTGCCAGCAGACGGGACATCGTATCTGAGCAGTTCTTC. This rearrangement joins TRBV5-6 to TRBJ2-1; TRBD1 might be the D (6 bases). The V end lost 5 bases, the J end lost 9 bases, and 15 bases lay between the germline ends. The CDR3 is 13 amino acids. Germline CDR1 is SGHDT and CDR2 is YYEEEE.